The T cell receptor beta chain under discussion was sequenced for a study of shared clonotypes between healthy human individuals. General study findings and limits: Rarefaction exposed incomplete sorted-subset sequencing despite large depth. A limitation of the genetic and exposure-history diversity represented arose from few donors.

On this clone: The antigen is undetermined.

Trimming cost V 0 bases and J 2 bases, with 5 bases left between them. CDR3 length: 14 amino acids. CDR1 is LGHNA and CDR2 is YNFKEQ in the germline V gene. Genomic DNA (from each subset) was split evenly across several immunoSEQ plates. Original analysis: For the immunoSEQ data, sequences were junction-only without quality scores, so filtering differed. Libraries were prepared by immunoSEQ multiplex PCR; TCRdb keeps only in-frame clonotypes and omits some of them. V and J calls and clone size are those listed in that table; D and trimming were worked out from the DNA. The sample carries under 2,500,000 clones, 90% to 96% recorded once.

The rearrangement joins TRBV4-2 to TRBJ2-1; no reliable D call. Sequencing was done on a sample of naive CD4+ T cells sorted from blood. Subset here: CD45RA+ positively selected. The receptor comes from a man between 18 and 35 years old in good health. CDR3 amino acids: CASSQETAYNEQFF. CDR3 nucleotide sequence: TGTGCCAGCAGCCAAGAGACCGCCTACAATGAGCAGTTCTTC.